This T cell receptor (beta chain) came from a study of blood T cells in healthy people across ages. Study-level background: Per two T cells, template switching captured roughly one barcoded beta molecule.

Sample-barcoded 5' priming and a J-beta primer mix drove a second PCR of about 6 to 12 cycles. TCRdb passed the 5' RACE reads through MiXCR, listing each CDR3 protein once. The sample includes fewer than 900,000 distinct CDR3 sequences, 30% to 45% of them seen just once. The ends were cut back, 3 bases at V and 7 bases at J, with 10 bases in the middle. CDR1 is GTSNPN and CDR2 is SVGIG in the germline V gene (reference sequence). The CDR3 spans 12 residues. V usage is TRBV30 and J usage is TRBJ2-1; D is perhaps TRBD2 (6 bases). Source material: blood. This TCR derives from a man aged 18 to 29 in good health. DNA for the CDR3: TGTGCCTGGAGGAAGGGGAGGAATGAGCAGTTCTTC. Its protein product is CAWRKGRNEQFF.